Reported below is one T cell receptor beta chain. CDR1 is SEHNR, CDR2 FQNEAQ, per germline (reference sequence). CDR3 size: 17 residues. Trimming took off 6 bases at V and 3 bases at J, with 21 bases between the two ends. This sample was included in a study of control samples from healthy donors and cancer patients. Some clones are missing from TCRdb's copy, which holds only in-frame ones; the method was immunoSEQ multiplex PCR. The table includes approximately 210,000 clones, roughly nine tenths detected once. This receptor was obtained from a man aged 30-40 years in good health. The rearrangement links TRBV7-9 to TRBJ2-4; a possible D gene is TRBD2 (6 bases). Sequencing was carried out using blood. The CDR3 DNA is TGTGCCAGCAGTCGTGACGGGACGCGGGGAGTCAAAAACATTCAGTACTTC. Encoded protein: CASSRDGTRGVKNIQYF.